This T cell receptor (beta chain) was retrieved from a study of blood T cells in healthy people across ages. Study-wide results and limits: Older age went with lower TCR beta diversity per million T cells, in a roughly linear way.

The CDR3 runs 16 residues. The germline V and J ends were trimmed by 0 bases and 6 bases, with 14 bases remaining between them. Germline V CDR1 and CDR2: MNHNY, SVGAGI (reference sequence). This clonotype was seen many times. No antigen is known for it. A second about 7 to 12 cycle PCR used barcoded and J-beta primers. TCRdb processed the 5' RACE reads anew with MiXCR; each CDR3 protein has one entry. The sample consists of some 550,000 distinct CDR3 sequences, around 48% of them appearing once. The extraction recovered at least 6 micrograms of total RNA per sample. Sample: blood. This sequence was found in a man older than 75 in good health. V and J are TRBV6-6 and TRBJ1-4; TRBD1 might be the D (5 bases). Here the CDR3 DNA reads TGTGCCAGCAGTTACTCGAGTGGCAGGGTTGATGAAAAACTGTTTTTT. Amino acid sequence: CASSYSSGRVDEKLFF.